This entry lists 21 T cell receptor beta chains sequenced from one sample in a study of identical twins. TCRdb analysed the 5' RACE reads with MiXCR anew, one entry per CDR3 protein. The data show some 500,000 distinct CDR3 sequences, more than 9% seen once. These data are also associated with another study on yellow fever vaccine responses in identical twins.

The specimen sequenced was PBMCs. The receptors stem from a young woman in good health.

This clonotype showed up many times. The chain recombines TRBV6-1 with TRBJ2-5; 10 bases agree with TRBD2. V lost 10 bases to trimming and J lost 4 bases; unmatched junction nucleotides: 6. Germline V CDR1 and CDR2: MNHNS, SASEGT. The length of the CDR3 is 13 residues. The CDR3 loop reads CATYLAGAETQYF. The CDR3, as DNA: TGTGCCACCTACCTAGCGGGAGCAGAGACCCAGTACTTC.

This clonotype was counted a few times. The chain combines TRBV19 with TRBJ1-4, with D perhaps matching TRBD1 (5 bases). With 5 bases removed from V and 8 bases from J, the gap between germline ends came to 12 bases. Germline V CDR1 and CDR2: LNHDA, SQIVND (reference sequence). The CDR3 contains 13 residues. CDR3 sequence (DNA): TGTGCCAGTAGTTGGGGGAGTCGGGAAAAACTGTTTTTT. Translating gives CASSWGSREKLFF.

Ten or more counts support this clonotype. The chain uses TRBV12-3 or TRBV12-4 and TRBJ1-2; no firm D call. The CDR3 has 12 amino acids. Trimming cost V 5 bases and J 3 bases, with 7 bases left between them. The CDR3: CASSRRDYGYTF. The CDR3 coding sequence is TGTGCCAGCAGTCGACGGGACTATGGCTACACCTTC.

The chain employs TRBV15 and TRBJ2-7; 10 positions match TRBD1. Germline trimming cut 6 bases from V and 2 bases from J; bases unmatched to any gene: 4. The CDR3 is 14 residues long. Germline assignment: CDR1 LNHNV and CDR2 YYDKDF (reference sequence). Here the CDR3 DNA reads TGTGCCACCAGTAAAGACAGGGGGCCCTACGAGCAGTACTTC. Protein: CATSKDRGPYEQYF.

The rearrangement joins TRBV4-1 to TRBJ2-2; TRBD1 matches at 9 bases. The CDR3 runs to 15 residues. Germline lookup yields CDR1 MGHRA and CDR2 YSYEKL. Unmatched junction bases numbered 4, after V lost 2 bases and J lost 6 bases. The CDR3 nucleotides are TGCGCCAGCAGCCAAACAGGGGGCGCGTCCGGGGAGCTGTTTTTT. Translating gives CASSQTGGASGELFF.

This clonotype has only a few counts. The chain couples TRBV7-2 to TRBJ2-2; TRBD2 aligns across 9 bases. J lost 4 bases, V lost 3 bases, and 3 bases had no gene match. CDR1 and CDR2 (germline): SGHTA, FQGNSA. The CDR3 covers 15 residues. The CDR3 loop reads CASSFRLAVTGELFF. The CDR3 region has the DNA TGTGCCAGCAGCTTCCGACTAGCGGTCACCGGGGAGCTGTTTTTT.

The V call is TRBV20-1, the J call TRBJ2-2; 10 nucleotides line up with TRBD2. Germline trimming cut 3 bases from V and 3 bases from J; bases unmatched to any gene: 7. The germline gives CDR1 DFQATT, CDR2 SNEGSKA (reference sequence). CDR3 size: 16 residues. The CDR3 DNA reads as TGCAGTGCTAGGAACTGGACTAGCGGAGACACCGGGGAGCTGTTTTTT. As protein: CSARNWTSGDTGELFF.

In its sample, this clonotype was seen a few times. The chain employs TRBV12-3 or TRBV12-4 and TRBJ1-2; TRBD1 matches at 8 bases. V trimming: 6 bases; J trimming: 4 bases; junction bases outside the gene matches: 4. The CDR3 is 13 residues long. CDR3 in DNA: TGTGCCAGCAGGGGACAGGTTTTCTATGGCTACACCTTC. Amino acids: CASRGQVFYGYTF.

This clonotype occurred many times. The V and J genes are TRBV24-1 and TRBJ2-2; no definite D call. This CDR3 comprises 15 residues. Per the germline V gene, CDR1 is KGHDR and CDR2 is SFDVKD. Trimming took off 0 bases at V and 2 bases at J, with 6 bases between the two ends. The CDR3 protein is CATSDLRPNTGELFF. In DNA, the CDR3 is TGTGCCACCAGTGATTTGAGACCCAACACCGGGGAGCTGTTTTTT.

This sequence joins TRBV19 and TRBJ1-5; D is undetermined. The V and J ends lost 0 bases and 9 bases respectively, with 6 bases between them. The CDR3 sequence is 12 residues long. Germline assignment: CDR1 LNHDA and CDR2 SQIVND (reference sequence). CDR3 sequence: CASSIDLGPQHF. The DNA of the CDR3 is TGTGCCAGTAGTATAGATTTAGGGCCCCAGCATTTT.

This clonotype was observed a few times. The rearrangement joins TRBV16 to TRBJ1-1; TRBD1 agrees at 11 bases. Per the germline V gene, CDR1 is KGHSY and CDR2 is FQNENV. This CDR3 contains 15 residues. Germline trimming cut 6 bases from V and 4 bases from J; bases unmatched to any gene: 7. CDR3 sequence reads: CASSPPGTGGTEAFF. The DNA for the CDR3 is TGTGCCAGCAGTCCTCCCGGGACAGGGGGCACTGAAGCTTTCTTT.

V and J are TRBV3-1 and TRBJ2-1, with D hard to call. This CDR3 comprises 14 residues. Germline CDR1 reads LGHDT; CDR2 reads YNNKEL (reference sequence). Deletions cut 1 base from V and 8 bases from J, with 12 bases between. The CDR3 region is CASSQVPDPHEQFF. In DNA, the CDR3 is TGTGCCAGCAGCCAAGTCCCGGACCCCCATGAGCAGTTCTTC.

This clonotype showed up just a few times. The V gene is TRBV18, the J gene TRBJ2-7, with D unclear. This CDR3 comprises 15 residues. CDR1 KGHSH and CDR2 LQKENI come from the germline V gene. Deletions cut 3 bases from V and 2 bases from J, with 14 bases between. In DNA form, the CDR3 reads TGTGCCAGCTCACCGGGTGGGCTCGCGGCCTACGAGCAGTACTTC. Encoded protein: CASSPGGLAAYEQYF. The full variable domain, its missing parts supplied by reference TRBV18 and TRBJ2-7, is NAGVMQNPRHLVRRRGQEARLRCSPMKGHSHVYWYRQLPEEGLKFMVYLQKENIIDESGMPKERFSAEFPKEGPSILRIQQVVRGDSAAYFCASSPGGLAAYEQYFGPGTRLTVT.

This clonotype was observed a few times. The chain combines TRBV7-2 with TRBJ2-2, with D possibly being TRBD1 (6 bases). Trimming pared 6 bases from V and 8 bases from J, leaving 13 bases between. The germline V gene has CDR1 SGHTA and CDR2 FQGNSA. This CDR3 spans 13 amino acids. The CDR3 coding sequence is TGTGCCAGCAGGAAAAATGGACAGGGGGAGCTGTTTTTT. Translating gives CASRKNGQGELFF.

The table lists this clonotype with a few counts. The gene calls are TRBV27 and TRBJ1-2, with a possible D match to TRBD1 (5 bases). With 8 bases removed from V and 4 bases from J, the gap between germline ends came to 11 bases. Germline V CDR1 and CDR2: MNHEY, SMNVEV (reference sequence). The CDR3 spans 12 residues. In DNA, the CDR3 is TGTGCCAGCTGGCCCAGGGCCTATGGCTACACCTTC. This translates into CASWPRAYGYTF.

This clonotype came up a few times. The genes are TRBV7-9 and TRBJ2-1; D ambiguous. The germline gives CDR1 SEHNR, CDR2 FQNEAQ (reference sequence). V was pared by 10 bases and J by 5 bases, with 12 bases between. The CDR3 runs 12 residues. CDR3 bases: TGTGCCATCCTGGCGATCGACAATGAGCAGTTCTTC. Translation gives CAILAIDNEQFF.

This clonotype has ten or more counts. CDR3: CASSSWSLAGTDTQYF. The CDR3 nucleotides read TGCGCCAGCAGCTCCTGGTCCCTAGCGGGCACAGATACGCAGTATTTT. V and J are TRBV5-1 and TRBJ2-3; 7 positions agree with TRBD2. Germline lookup yields CDR1 SGHRS and CDR2 YFSETQ. The CDR3 is 16 residues long. Trimming took 3 bases from V and 1 from J; bases not matched to a gene: 8.

V and J are TRBV4-3 and TRBJ2-7, with 7 bases matching TRBD1. The V gene end was trimmed by 3 bases and the J gene end by 2 bases; junction bases not matched to a gene: 7. The CDR3 sequence is 15 residues long. Germline CDR1 LGHNA, CDR2 YSLEER. In nucleotides, the CDR3 is TGCGCCAGCAGCCACGACCGGACAGGTACCTACGAGCAGTACTTC. Amino acids: CASSHDRTGTYEQYF.

This clonotype turned up a few times. V gene TRBV29-1 combines with J gene TRBJ2-3; D remains unclear. This CDR3 contains 12 residues. Germline CDR1 reads SQVTM; CDR2 reads ANQGSEA. Trimming removed 6 bases from V and 4 bases from J, with 11 bases in between. The CDR3 sequence: CSVAKGPDTQYF. The CDR3 DNA follows: TGCAGCGTGGCAAAGGGTCCAGATACGCAGTATTTT.

The genes are TRBV4-1 and TRBJ2-5, with 7 positions matching TRBD2. Germline trimming cut 4 bases from V and 4 bases from J; bases unmatched to any gene: 9. Germline V gene data show CDR1 as MGHRA and CDR2 as YSYEKL. The CDR3 is 15 residues long. CDR3 coding DNA: TGCGCCAGCAGCCCTACTAGCGTCCAGGTAGAGACCCAGTACTTC. It codes for CASSPTSVQVETQYF.

J is TRBJ2-7 and V is TRBV7-3, with D unclear. CDR3 length: 13 amino acids. CDR1 is SGHTA and CDR2 is FQGTGA in the germline V gene. The V and J ends lost 1 base and 5 bases respectively, with 9 bases between them. CDR3 in amino acids: CASSLKSGNEQYF. CDR3 nucleotide sequence: TGTGCCAGCAGCTTAAAATCTGGAAACGAGCAGTACTTC.